This TCR beta chain was found in a study of shared clonotypes between healthy human individuals. Regarding the study as a whole: Sample collection involved blood only; tissue repertoires are likely different.

V gave up 1 base and J gave up 6 bases; unmatched junction bases: 0. The CDR3 has 14 amino acids. From germline, CDR1 is KGHSY and CDR2 FQNENV. In regard to this clone: Its antigen is undetermined.

An assay was performed, and its level was deep. About 28,000 T cell genomes, or about 0.3 ug DNA, went into replicate PCRs of unsorted PBMC. Repertoires were generated with immunoSEQ multiplex PCR, while TCRdb's copy carries only in-frame clones and drops some. The table has 530,000 or so clones, 60% to 80% seen once. V gene TRBV16 combines with J gene TRBJ1-5; 10 bases match TRBD1. The sequence came from a woman aged 40 to 55 in good health. Some clones in this sample may be carry-over from other donors' samples. Sequenced material: PBMCs. CDR3 DNA sequence: TGTGCCAGCAGCCAATGGGACAGGGGTCAGCCCCAGCATTTT. Translating gives CASSQWDRGQPQHF.